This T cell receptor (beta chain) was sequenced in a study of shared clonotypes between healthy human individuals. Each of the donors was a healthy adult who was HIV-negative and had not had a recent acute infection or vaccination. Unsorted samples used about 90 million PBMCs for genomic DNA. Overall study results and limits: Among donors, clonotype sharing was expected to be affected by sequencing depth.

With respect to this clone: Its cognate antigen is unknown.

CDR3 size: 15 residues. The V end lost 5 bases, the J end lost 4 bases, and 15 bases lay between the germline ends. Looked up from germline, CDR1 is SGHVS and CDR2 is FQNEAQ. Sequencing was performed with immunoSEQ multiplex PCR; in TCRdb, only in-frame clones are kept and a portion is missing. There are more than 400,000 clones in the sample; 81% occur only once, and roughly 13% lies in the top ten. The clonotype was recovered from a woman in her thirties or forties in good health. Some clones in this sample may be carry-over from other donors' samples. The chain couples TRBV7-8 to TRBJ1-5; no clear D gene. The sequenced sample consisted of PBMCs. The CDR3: CASSPRRVGNQPQHF. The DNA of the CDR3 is TGTGCCAGCAGCCCGAGGAGGGTTGGGAATCAGCCCCAGCATTTT.